This entry concerns a single TCR beta chain. What it recognizes is unknown. The data stem from a study of T cell repertoires in cytomegalovirus infection. Study overall: It was the public TCR beta signatures that indicated both CMV infection and matching HLA type. The study, taken as a whole, reports: Ex vivo responses were dominated by HLA-C-restricted CMV-specific TCR beta clonotypes. Carriage of CMV together with the relevant HLA was identifiable through cumulative public TCR beta family frequency.

MiXCR, applied by TCRdb to the reads, yields one record per CDR3 protein. Of just over 300,000 distinct CDR3 sequences listed, roughly 16% are singletons. The germline gives CDR1 LNHDA, CDR2 SQIVND (reference sequence). The CDR3 runs 15 residues. The J segment lost 6 bases and the V segment lost 5 bases, leaving 10 bases of the junction unmatched. Specimen: PBMCs. This receptor was identified in a human donor in good health (CMV status not recorded). Some clones in this sample may be carry-over from other donors' samples. V is TRBV19 and J is TRBJ2-7; TRBD1 matches at 10 bases. CDR3 bases: TGTGCCAGTAGTCCTCGACAGGGGGCTACCGGCGAGCAGTACTTC. Its protein product is CASSPRQGATGEQYF. The full variable domain, completed using reference TRBV19 and TRBJ2-7, is DGGITQSPKYLFRKEGQNVTLSCEQNLNHDAMYWYRQDPGQGLRLIYYSQIVNDFQKGDIAEGYSVSREKKESFPLTVTSAQKNPTAFYLCASSPRQGATGEQYFGPGTRLTVT.